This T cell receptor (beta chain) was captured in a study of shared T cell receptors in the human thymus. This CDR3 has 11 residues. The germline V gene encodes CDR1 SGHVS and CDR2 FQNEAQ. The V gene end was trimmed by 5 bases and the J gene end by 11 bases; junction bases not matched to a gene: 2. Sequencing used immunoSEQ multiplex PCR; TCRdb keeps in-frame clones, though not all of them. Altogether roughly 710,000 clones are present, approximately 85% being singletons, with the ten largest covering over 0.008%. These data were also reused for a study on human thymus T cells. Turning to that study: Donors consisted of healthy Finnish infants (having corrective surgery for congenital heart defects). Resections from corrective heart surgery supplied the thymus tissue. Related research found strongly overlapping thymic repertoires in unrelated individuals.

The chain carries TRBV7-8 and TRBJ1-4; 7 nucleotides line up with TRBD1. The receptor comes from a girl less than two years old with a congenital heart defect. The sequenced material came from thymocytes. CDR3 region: CASSTQGKLFF. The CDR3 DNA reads TGTGCCAGCAGCACACAGGGGAAACTGTTTTTT.